The clone carrying this T cell receptor (beta chain) showed up just once. Antigen: not known. This sample is part of a study of siplizumab effects on memory and regulatory T cells. The germline CDR1 and CDR2 sequences are SGHTA and FQGNSA. The CDR3 spans 15 residues. Trimming took off 5 bases at V and 0 bases at J, with 12 bases between the two ends. Profiled with immunoSEQ multiplex PCR; TCRdb holds only in-frame clones, not every one. The table lists about 100,000 clones, about 95% of them singletons. Findings of the study overall: Suppressive function of proliferating Tregs from siplizumab cultures was not confirmed. Only a minority of proliferating CD4+ or CD8+ clones had an assignable naive or memory phenotype, with roughly 75-95% lacking one. Versus more than 25% in controls, the mappable alloreactive CD4+ clones averaged approximately 69% Treg-derived with siplizumab.

The source of this sequence is a human donor in good health. Sequenced material: Tregs sorted from blood. The J gene is TRBJ2-3, the V gene TRBV7-2; no clear D. The CDR3 region has the DNA TGTGCCAGCAGCACACGACGGCCCAGCACAGATACGCAGTATTTT. It translates to CASSTRRPSTDTQYF.